Listed below are T cell receptor beta chains from one sample, sequenced in a study of T-cell reconstitution after alpha-beta-depleted transplantation in children. TCRdb re-called the PCR reads with MiXCR, one entry per CDR3 protein. The table records 150,000 to 200,000 distinct CDR3 sequences, 6% to 7% of them present only once. Material: PBMCs from the stem cell graft donor, obtained from the stem cell graft. The receptor set was obtained from a human donor who donated a stem cell graft to a child with Wiskott-Aldrich syndrome. Both conserved end residues are part of each CDR3. Fields, in order: CDR3 DNA, CDR3 protein, V gene, J gene, clone size, D gene. The D gene is left open where the match is weak. The size entry is marked missing in some rows and otherwise reads once, few, many or a size class.

TGTGCCAGCAGTTCATCCGTCGTAAATCAGCCCCAGCATTTT	CASSSSVVNQPQHF	TRBV12-3/TRBV12-4	TRBJ1-5	many	NA
TGTGCCTGCAGCTTCCAACTGACAGCACACGAGCAGTACTTC	CACSFQLTAHEQYF	TRBV7-9	TRBJ2-7	NA	NA
TGTGCCCTCAGTGGGGCGTATCGGGCGGGGAGCTCCTACGAGCAGTACTTC	CALSGAYRAGSSYEQYF	TRBV2	TRBJ2-7	NA	NA
TGCGCCAGCAGCTTGCCGGAGGGGTCACAAATATACTACGAGCAGTACTTC	CASSLPEGSQIYYEQYF	TRBV5-1	TRBJ2-7	many	NA
TGTGCCAGCAGTCTTCTCCGGGAAAATGAGCAGTTCTTC	CASSLLRENEQFF	TRBV12-3/TRBV12-4	TRBJ2-1	many	NA
TGTGCCAGCGGAAGACTAGCGGGAGTTTATGCTGAGCAGTTCTTC	CASGRLAGVYAEQFF	TRBV12-3/TRBV12-4	TRBJ2-1	many	TRBD2
TGCGCCAGCAGTCCCTCCTTACGAAGCTCTGGAAACACCATATATTTT	CASSPSLRSSGNTIYF	TRBV10-2	TRBJ1-3	many	NA
TGCAGTGCTAGGGCGCGTTCCTCCTACAATGAGCAGTTCTTC	CSARARSSYNEQFF	TRBV20-1	TRBJ2-1	NA	NA
TGCGCCAGCAGCCAAGATCTTTACGGAATCGGACTGTTTTTT	CASSQDLYGIGLFF	TRBV4-3	TRBJ1-4	many	NA
TGTGCCAGCAGTTTAGCTCCCGGGGTGAACAATGAGCAGTTCTTC	CASSLAPGVNNEQFF	TRBV12-3/TRBV12-4	TRBJ2-1	many	NA
TGTGCCAGTAGTAGCGGGACAGGGGAGTCACCCCTCCACTTT	CASSSGTGESPLHF	TRBV19	TRBJ1-6	many	TRBD1
TGCGCCAGCAGCTTGGCGGAAATAGGGGCTTCACCCCTCCACTTT	CASSLAEIGASPLHF	TRBV5-1	TRBJ1-6	many	NA